The 20 T cell receptor beta chains below were found in one sample sequenced in a study of cytomegalovirus exposure and HLA in healthy donors. Primers included in the PCR were 60 Vbeta and 13 Jbeta primers. Here immunoSEQ multiplex PCR was the method, and the copy in TCRdb shows in-frame clones only, minus some. The sample lists about 150,000 clones, 80% occurring once. Sample: PBMCs. All receptors come from a woman in her forties in good health and CMV-seronegative.

The chain recombines TRBV7-9 with TRBJ1-6; a weak D match, TRBD1 (5 bases). The CDR3 totals 14 residues. The V end lost 1 base, the J end lost 10 bases, and 11 bases lay between the germline ends. Per germline, CDR1 SEHNR and CDR2 FQNEAQ (reference sequence). CDR3 sequence: CASSLGPGGSPLHF. CDR3 sequence (DNA): TGTGCCAGCAGCTTAGGCCCCGGGGGGTCACCCCTCCACTTT.

This CDR3 reads CASSPSGQSYNEQFF. CDR3 nucleotide sequence: TGTGCCAGCAGCCCCTCCGGACAGTCTTACAATGAGCAGTTCTTC. V gene TRBV4-2 combines with J gene TRBJ2-1; a weak D match, TRBD1 (6 bases). CDR3 size: 15 residues. The germline CDR1 and CDR2 sequences are LGHNA and YNFKEQ. The ends were cut back, 4 bases at V and 4 bases at J, with 14 bases in the middle.

This clone has only a few counts. The J gene is TRBJ2-3, the V gene TRBV7-2, with 7 bases matching TRBD1. This CDR3 has 14 residues. The germline V gene has CDR1 SGHTA and CDR2 FQGNSA. V dropped 0 bases and J dropped 4; count of bases not matched to a gene: 1. The CDR3 loop is CASSLAQGADTQYF. Here the CDR3 DNA reads TGTGCCAGCAGCTTAGCCCAGGGGGCAGATACGCAGTATTTT. Variable domain in full (rest from reference TRBV7-2 and TRBJ2-3): GAGVSQSPSNKVTEKGKDVELRCDPISGHTALYWYRQSLGQGLEFLIYFQGNSAPDKSGLPSDRFSAERTGGSVSTLTIQRTQQEDSAVYLCASSLAQGADTQYFGPGTRLTVL.

The chain combines TRBV9 with TRBJ1-3; D is perhaps TRBD1 (5 bases). Per germline, CDR1 SGDLS and CDR2 YYNGEE. The CDR3 totals 13 residues. Trimming shortened V by 10 bases and J by 8 bases, and 19 bases separated the two germline ends. The CDR3, as DNA: TGTGCCCACGAGGAGGGGCGTCGAGACACCATATATTTT. Translating gives CAHEEGRRDTIYF.

CDR3 protein: CASSYDASGFYEQYF. The CDR3 DNA follows: TGTGCCAGCAGTTACGACGCCTCAGGGTTCTACGAGCAGTACTTC. This chain uses TRBV6-5 with TRBJ2-7, with D maybe TRBD1 (5 bases). Germline lookup yields CDR1 MNHEY and CDR2 SVGAGI. V was pared by 2 bases and J by 3 bases, with 14 bases between. The length of the CDR3 is 15 residues.

The genes are TRBV6-4 and TRBJ2-3; a possible D gene is TRBD2 (5 bases). The CDR3 runs to 16 residues. Germline V gene sequence: CDR1 MRHNA, CDR2 SNTAGT. Trimming removed 5 bases at V and 0 bases at J, with 15 bases between. The CDR3 is CASSRSSGTSTDTQYF. The CDR3 coding sequence is TGTGCCAGCAGTAGATCGAGCGGAACTAGCACAGATACGCAGTATTTT.

The gene calls are TRBV7-9 and TRBJ2-3, with D perhaps TRBD2 (6 bases). The CDR3 is 17 residues long. The V end lost 4 bases, the J end lost 1 base, and 18 bases lay between the germline ends. Germline V gives CDR1 SEHNR, CDR2 FQNEAQ (reference sequence). CDR3 nucleotide sequence: TGTGCCAGCAGCTCCTATCTTAGGGACTGGGGCACAGATACGCAGTATTTT. It is translated as CASSSYLRDWGTDTQYF.

The genes are TRBV19 and TRBJ2-5, with TRBD1 identical over 10 bases. The DNA end favors TRBJ2-7, so the J call may be wrong. The CDR3 totals 15 residues. Germline values: CDR1 LNHDA, CDR2 SQIVND (reference sequence). Written as DNA, the CDR3 is TGTGCCAGTAGTACCATTGGACAGGGGGTTTACGAGCAGTACTTC. It encodes CASSTIGQGVYEQYF.

V gene TRBV30 combines with J gene TRBJ1-2; 7 nucleotides line up with TRBD1. The CDR3 length is 14 residues. From germline, CDR1 is GTSNPN and CDR2 SVGIG (reference sequence). The V gene end was trimmed by 4 bases and the J gene end by 4 bases; junction bases not matched to a gene: 9. The CDR3 DNA reads TGTGCCTGGATCTGGACAGGCGGCCCCTATGGCTACACCTTC. This codes for CAWIWTGGPYGYTF.

The chain has TRBV10-3 and TRBJ1-1, with D possibly TRBD1 on 6 matching bases. The length of the CDR3 is 12 residues. Trimming stripped 7 bases from V and 7 bases from J, with 13 bases between. The germline gives CDR1 ENHRY, CDR2 SYGVKD. CDR3 region: CAITVEGGEAFF. CDR3 sequence (DNA): TGTGCCATCACGGTTGAAGGGGGTGAAGCTTTCTTT.

The chain uses TRBV5-1 and TRBJ2-3; D possibly uses TRBD1 or TRBD2 (6 bases each). Germline-derived CDR1 and CDR2 are SGHRS and YFSETQ. V lost 4 bases and J 5 bases, leaving 20 bases between the germline ends. The CDR3 is 16 amino acids. The CDR3 is CASSLGGQTRGDTQYF. The CDR3 DNA sequence: TGCGCCAGCAGCCTGGGAGGACAGACCCGGGGAGATACGCAGTATTTT.

The V call is TRBV29-1, the J call TRBJ2-2, with 9 bases aligning to TRBD1. After removal of 7 bases from V and 6 bases from J, the junction contained 15 bases not matched to a gene. This CDR3 is 16 amino acids long. Germline V CDR1 and CDR2: SQVTM, ANQGSEA. CDR3 in DNA: TGCAGCGCTAATAGTCCGGACAGGGGATTGGCCGGGGAGCTGTTTTTT. Amino acid sequence: CSANSPDRGLAGELFF.

This clone was recorded a few times. V and J are TRBV6-5 and TRBJ2-7, with 8 nucleotides matching TRBD1. This CDR3 has 12 amino acids. Germline V gene lookup returns CDR1 MNHEY and CDR2 SVGAGI. The V and J ends lost 8 bases and 3 bases, in that order; junction bases with no gene match: 3. The CDR3 DNA is TGTGCCAGCCGACAGGGGAGCTACGAGCAGTACTTC. This codes for CASRQGSYEQYF.

V and J are TRBV30 and TRBJ1-5; D unresolved. The CDR3 runs 12 residues. The germline CDR1 and CDR2 sequences are GTSNPN and SVGIG (reference sequence). The V gene lost 3 bases and the J gene lost 9 bases, with 12 bases spanning the gap. DNA for the CDR3: TGTGCCTGGAGGGCCCCCGCGGGGCCCCAGCATTTT. Amino acid sequence: CAWRAPAGPQHF. Drawing the rest from reference TRBV30 and TRBJ1-5, the complete variable domain is SQTIHQWPATLVQPVGSPLSLECTVEGTSNPNLYWYRQAAGRGLQLLFYSVGIGQISSEVPQNLSASRPQDRQFILSSKKLLLSDSGFYLCAWRAPAGPQHFGDGTRLSIL.

This chain's CDR3 is CATSSEQGATVAFF. In nucleotides, the CDR3 is TGTGCCACCAGCAGCGAACAGGGAGCAACGGTGGCTTTCTTT. The J gene is TRBJ1-1, the V gene TRBV15; D might be TRBD1 (6 bases). V lost 3 bases, J lost 11 bases, and 19 bases lay in between. Germline lookup yields CDR1 LNHNV and CDR2 YYDKDF (reference sequence). This CDR3 region has 14 residues.

The CDR3 sequence: CASSFSAAGDTGELFF. The CDR3 bases are TGCGCCAGCAGCTTCTCGGCAGCGGGAGATACCGGGGAGCTGTTTTTT. This rearrangement joins TRBV5-1 to TRBJ2-2; 8 nucleotides agree with TRBD2. After removal of 2 bases from V and 5 bases from J, the junction contained 8 bases not matched to a gene. This CDR3 is built from 16 residues. In germline, CDR1 is SGHRS, CDR2 YFSETQ. Looking up the rest from reference TRBV5-1 and TRBJ2-2 gives the full variable domain: KAGVTQTPRYLIKTRGQQVTLSCSPISGHRSVSWYQQTPGQGLQFLFEYFSETQRNKGNFPGRFSGRQFSNSRSEMNVSTLELGDSALYLCASSFSAAGDTGELFFGEGSRLTVL.

V and J are TRBV13 and TRBJ2-3; 7 nucleotides agree with TRBD2. The CDR3 spans 15 residues. The ends lost 5 bases at V and 6 bases at J; junction bases unmatched: 11. Germline V gene lookup returns CDR1 PRHDT and CDR2 FYEKMQ (reference sequence). The CDR3 loop reads CASSLRGRERDTQYF. CDR3 coding DNA: TGTGCCAGCAGCCTCCGCGGGAGAGAAAGGGATACGCAGTATTTT. Full variable domain (remainder filled in from reference TRBV13 and TRBJ2-3): AAGVIQSPRHLIKEKRETATLKCYPIPRHDTVYWYQQGPGQDPQFLISFYEKMQSDKGSIPDRFSAQQFSDYHSELNMSSLELGDSALYFCASSLRGRERDTQYFGPGTRLTVL.

The gene calls are TRBV2 and TRBJ1-2, with a possible D match to TRBD1 (6 bases). This CDR3 has 14 residues. Germline CDR1 SNHLY, CDR2 FYNNEI. V lost 6 bases, J lost 3 bases, and 14 bases lay in between. CDR3 bases: TGTGCCAGCAGAGTGGACAGTCCCGACTATGGCTACACCTTC. Encoded protein: CASRVDSPDYGYTF.

The V gene is TRBV20-1, the J gene TRBJ2-7, with a weak D call TRBD1 (5 bases). The CDR3 consists of 10 residues. V dropped 6 bases and J dropped 6 bases, with 9 bases sitting between them. Germline CDR1 and CDR2: DFQATT and SNEGSKA (reference sequence). In DNA form, the CDR3 reads TGCAGTGCAAGGGGCTCCGAGCAGTACTTC. Amino acids: CSARGSEQYF.

The chain uses TRBV4-3 and TRBJ2-7; 13 nucleotides match TRBD2. V gave up 4 bases and J gave up 3 bases; unmatched junction bases: 3. The germline V gene has CDR1 LGHNA and CDR2 YSLEER. CDR3 length: 15 residues. Here the CDR3 reads CASSLGLAGDYEQYF. As DNA, the CDR3 is TGCGCCAGCAGCCTCGGACTAGCGGGGGACTACGAGCAGTACTTC.